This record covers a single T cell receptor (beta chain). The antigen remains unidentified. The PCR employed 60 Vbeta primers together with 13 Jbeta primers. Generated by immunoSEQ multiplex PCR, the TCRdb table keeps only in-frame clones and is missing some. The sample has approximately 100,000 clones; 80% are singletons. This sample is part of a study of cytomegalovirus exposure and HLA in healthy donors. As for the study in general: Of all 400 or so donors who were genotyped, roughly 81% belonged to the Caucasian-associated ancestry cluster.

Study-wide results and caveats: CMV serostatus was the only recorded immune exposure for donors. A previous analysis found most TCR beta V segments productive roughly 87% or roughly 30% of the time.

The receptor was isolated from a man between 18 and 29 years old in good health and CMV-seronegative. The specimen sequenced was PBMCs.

The CDR3 coding sequence is TGTGCCAGCAGCCGCACTAGCGGGGGTACAGATACGCAGTATTTT. This translates into CASSRTSGGTDTQYF. This chain uses TRBV6-4 with TRBJ2-3, with 11 bases identical to TRBD2. The CDR3 length is 15 residues. Unmatched junction bases numbered 5, after V lost 6 bases and J lost 3 bases. CDR1 and CDR2 from the germline V gene are MRHNA and SNTAGT.